These 7 T cell receptor beta chains came from one sample sequenced in a study of T cells in women clearing cervical HPV infection. Produced via immunoSEQ multiplex PCR; TCRdb's table is partial and in-frame only. This repertoire includes about 33,000 clones. Sample: blood buffy coat. The receptors here all came from a woman between 18 and 70 years old with a cervical HPV16 infection that either progressed to CIN3+ or cleared (not recorded which).

Points on this clone: The read terminates 3 residues ahead of where the CDR3 ends, so the germline J gene completes it. The V and J genes are TRBV20-1 and TRBJ2-1; TRBD2 agrees at 13 bases. J gave up 5 bases and V 5 bases, and 6 bases lay outside the gene matches. Per germline, CDR1 DFQATT and CDR2 SNEGSKA (reference sequence). The CDR3 contains 15 residues. CDR3 sequence reads: CSALGLAGLNNEQFF. Incomplete CDR3 DNA: TGCAGTGCTTTGGGACTAGCGGGACTTAACAATGAG.

Regarding this clone: The CDR3 extends 3 residues past the end of the read, so its final part is completed from the germline J gene. This chain connects TRBV6-1 to TRBJ1-4, with 9 bases fitting TRBD1. The V gene's germline CDR1 is MNHNS and CDR2 SASEGT. The CDR3 has 16 amino acids. Trimming cost V 4 bases and J 7 bases; bases outside gene matches: 10. CDR3 loop: CASSGTGTGKGEKLFF. Incomplete CDR3 DNA: TGTGCCAGCAGTGGTACCGGGACAGGGAAGGGTGAAAAA.

With respect to this clone: The sequence runs out 3 residues before the end of the CDR3; the remainder is reconstructed from the germline J gene. This chain joins TRBV10-3 and TRBJ1-2; tentatively, D is TRBD1 (5 bases). Trimming stripped 6 bases from V and 7 bases from J, with 21 bases between. Germline V gene lookup returns CDR1 ENHRY and CDR2 SYGVKD. CDR3 length: 15 amino acids. CDR3 residues: CAISESPRGVPGYTF. Partial CDR3 DNA: TGTGCCATCAGCGAAAGCCCGCGGGGCGTACCTGGC.

About this clone: With the read ending 3 residues before the CDR3 end, the germline J gene is used to fill in that end. The chain links TRBV20-1 to TRBJ1-2, with D possibly being TRBD1 (6 bases). Germline V gene data show CDR1 as DFQATT and CDR2 as SNEGSKA (reference sequence). V lost 6 bases to trimming and J lost 4 bases, with 15 bases between them. The CDR3 is made up of 13 amino acids. Partial CDR3 DNA: TGCAGTGCCCCGGGTAGGACAGCCTATGGC. Translated, it gives CSAPGRTAYG. The CDR3 as a whole reads CSAPGRTAYGYTF.

On this clone: The read halts 3 residues ahead of the CDR3 end, with the missing end drawn from the germline J gene. The V gene is TRBV12-3 or TRBV12-4, the J gene TRBJ2-1; 12 bases map to TRBD2. This CDR3 comprises 18 residues. The junction had 6 bases not matched to a gene; V was cut back by 1 base and J by 2 bases. The CDR3 loop reads CASSLGSLAGGAYNEQFF. Incomplete CDR3 DNA: TGTGCCAGCAGTTTAGGTTCCCTAGCGGGAGGGGCCTACAATGAG.

On this clone itself: The read finishes 3 residues shy of the CDR3 end, and the germline J gene is used to complete it. This chain uses TRBV5-3 with TRBJ1-2; the D gene is possibly TRBD1 (5 bases). TRBV5-3 is an ORF, with its function uncertain. This CDR3 spans 12 amino acids. CDR3 in amino acids: CARSTQGNGYTF. The CDR3 bases that were read are TGTGCCAGAAGCACGCAGGGTAACGGC.

Details on this clone: The read is 3 residues too short to cover the CDR3 end, so that end is filled in from the germline J gene. This sequence joins TRBV18 and TRBJ1-2; 7 nucleotides align to TRBD1. The CDR3 runs 15 residues. Germline CDR1 reads KGHSH; CDR2 reads LQKENI. CDR3 region: CASSPLRTGFYDYTF. The DNA read from the CDR3 is TGTGCCAGCTCACCTTTGAGGACAGGTTTTTACGAC.